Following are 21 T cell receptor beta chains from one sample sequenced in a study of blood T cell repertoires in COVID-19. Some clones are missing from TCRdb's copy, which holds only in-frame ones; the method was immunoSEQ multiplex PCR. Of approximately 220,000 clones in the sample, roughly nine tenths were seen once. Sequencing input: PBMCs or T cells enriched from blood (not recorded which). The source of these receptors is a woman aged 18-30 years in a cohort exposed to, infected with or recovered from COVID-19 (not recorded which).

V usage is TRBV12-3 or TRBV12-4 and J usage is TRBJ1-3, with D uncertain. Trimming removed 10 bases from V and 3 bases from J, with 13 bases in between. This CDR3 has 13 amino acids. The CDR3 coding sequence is TGTGCCACCGGGATCTCCGGTGGAAACACCATATATTTT. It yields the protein CATGISGGNTIYF.

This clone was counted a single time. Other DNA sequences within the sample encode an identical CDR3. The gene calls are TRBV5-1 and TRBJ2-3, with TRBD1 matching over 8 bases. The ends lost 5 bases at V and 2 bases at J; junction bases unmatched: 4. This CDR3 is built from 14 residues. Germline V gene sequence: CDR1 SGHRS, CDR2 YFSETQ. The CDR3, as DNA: TGCGCCAGCAGTGGACAGGGAGACACAGATACGCAGTATTTT. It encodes CASSGQGDTDTQYF.

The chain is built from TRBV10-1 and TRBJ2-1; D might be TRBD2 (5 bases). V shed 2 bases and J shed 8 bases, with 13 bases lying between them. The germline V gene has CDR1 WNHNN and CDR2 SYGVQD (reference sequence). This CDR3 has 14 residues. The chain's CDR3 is CASSERVGSDEQFF. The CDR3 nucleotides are TGCGCCAGCAGTGAGAGGGTAGGGAGCGATGAGCAGTTCTTC.

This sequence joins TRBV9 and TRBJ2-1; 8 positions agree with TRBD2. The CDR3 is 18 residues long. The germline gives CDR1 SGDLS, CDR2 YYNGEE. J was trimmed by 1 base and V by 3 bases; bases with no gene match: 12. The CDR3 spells CASSAGASGLSSYNEQFF. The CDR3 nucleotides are TGTGCCAGCAGCGCCGGGGCTAGCGGGTTAAGTTCCTACAATGAGCAGTTCTTC.

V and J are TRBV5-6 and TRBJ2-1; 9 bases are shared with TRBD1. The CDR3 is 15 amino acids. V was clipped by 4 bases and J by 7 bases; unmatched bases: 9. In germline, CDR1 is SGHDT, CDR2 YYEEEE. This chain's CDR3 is CASSLTGTGRNEQFF. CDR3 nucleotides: TGTGCCAGCAGCCTAACCGGGACAGGGAGGAATGAGCAGTTCTTC. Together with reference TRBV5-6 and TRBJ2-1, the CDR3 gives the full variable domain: DAGVTQSPTHLIKTRGQQVTLRCSPKSGHDTVSWYQQALGQGPQFIFQYYEEEERQRGNFPDRFSGHQFPNYSSELNVNALLLGDSALYLCASSLTGTGRNEQFFGPGTRLTVL.

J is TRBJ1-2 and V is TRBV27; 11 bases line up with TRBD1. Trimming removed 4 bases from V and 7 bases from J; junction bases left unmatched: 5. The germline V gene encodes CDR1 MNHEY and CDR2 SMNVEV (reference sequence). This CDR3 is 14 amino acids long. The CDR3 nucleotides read TGTGCCAGCAGTTGGACAGGACAGGGGGCTGGCTACACCTTC. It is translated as CASSWTGQGAGYTF.

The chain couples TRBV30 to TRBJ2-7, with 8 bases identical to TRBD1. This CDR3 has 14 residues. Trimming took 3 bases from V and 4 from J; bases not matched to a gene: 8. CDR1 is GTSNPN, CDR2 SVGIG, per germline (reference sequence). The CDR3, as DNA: TGTGCCTGGAGCCCGGGACAGGTAAATTACGAGCAGTACTTC. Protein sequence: CAWSPGQVNYEQYF.

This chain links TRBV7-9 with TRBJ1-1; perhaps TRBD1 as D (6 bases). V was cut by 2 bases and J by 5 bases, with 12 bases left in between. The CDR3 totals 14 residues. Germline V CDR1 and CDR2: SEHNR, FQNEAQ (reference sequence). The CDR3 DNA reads TGTGCCAGCAGCTTACAGGGGCTTGGGACTGAAGCTTTCTTT. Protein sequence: CASSLQGLGTEAFF. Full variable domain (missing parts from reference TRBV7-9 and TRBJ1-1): DTGVSQNPRHKITKRGQNVTFRCDPISEHNRLYWYRQTLGQGPEFLTYFQNEAQLEKSRLLSDRFSAERPKGSFSTLEIQRTEQGDSAMYLCASSLQGLGTEAFFGQGTRLTVV.

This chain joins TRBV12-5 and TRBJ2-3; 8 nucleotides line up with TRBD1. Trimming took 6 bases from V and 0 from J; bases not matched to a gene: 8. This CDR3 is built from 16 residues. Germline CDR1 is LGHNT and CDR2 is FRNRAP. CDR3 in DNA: TGTGCTAGTGGGACAGGACAGGGAGGCAGCACAGATACGCAGTATTTT. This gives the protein CASGTGQGGSTDTQYF.

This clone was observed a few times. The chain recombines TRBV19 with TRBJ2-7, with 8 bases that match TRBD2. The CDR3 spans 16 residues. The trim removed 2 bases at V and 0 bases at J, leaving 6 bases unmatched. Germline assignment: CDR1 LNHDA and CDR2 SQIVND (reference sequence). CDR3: CASSIRLATSSYEQYF. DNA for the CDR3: TGTGCCAGTAGTATAAGACTAGCGACAAGCTCCTACGAGCAGTACTTC.

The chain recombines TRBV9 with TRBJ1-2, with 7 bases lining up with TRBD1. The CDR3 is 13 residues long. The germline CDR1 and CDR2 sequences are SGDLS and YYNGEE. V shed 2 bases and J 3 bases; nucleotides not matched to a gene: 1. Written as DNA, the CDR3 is TGTGCCAGCAGCGTCGGACAGGACTATGGCTACACCTTC. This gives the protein CASSVGQDYGYTF.

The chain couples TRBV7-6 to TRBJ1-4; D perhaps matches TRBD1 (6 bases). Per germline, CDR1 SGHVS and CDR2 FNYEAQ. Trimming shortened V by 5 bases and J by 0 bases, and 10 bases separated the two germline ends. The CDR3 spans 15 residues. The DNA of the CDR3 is TGTGCCAGCAGCCTATACAGGGCAACTAATGAAAAACTGTTTTTT. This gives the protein CASSLYRATNEKLFF.

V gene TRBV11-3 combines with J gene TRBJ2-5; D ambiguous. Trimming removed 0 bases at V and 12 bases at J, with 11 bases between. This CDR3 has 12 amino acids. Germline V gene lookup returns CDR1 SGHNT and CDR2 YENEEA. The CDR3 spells CASSLDGPLEYF. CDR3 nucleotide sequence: TGTGCCAGCAGCTTAGATGGGCCCCTGGAGTACTTC.

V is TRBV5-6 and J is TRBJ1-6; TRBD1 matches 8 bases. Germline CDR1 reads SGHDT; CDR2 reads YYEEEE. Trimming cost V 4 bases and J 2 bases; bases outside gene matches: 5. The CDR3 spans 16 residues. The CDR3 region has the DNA TGTGCCAGCAGCCGCGGACAGGGCACCTATAATTCACCCCTCCACTTT. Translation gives CASSRGQGTYNSPLHF.

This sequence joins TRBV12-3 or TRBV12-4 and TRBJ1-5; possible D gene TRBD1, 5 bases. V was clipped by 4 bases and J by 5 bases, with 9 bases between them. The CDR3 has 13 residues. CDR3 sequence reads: CASSSQAYQPQHF. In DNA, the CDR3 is TGTGCCAGCAGTTCACAGGCTTATCAGCCCCAGCATTTT.

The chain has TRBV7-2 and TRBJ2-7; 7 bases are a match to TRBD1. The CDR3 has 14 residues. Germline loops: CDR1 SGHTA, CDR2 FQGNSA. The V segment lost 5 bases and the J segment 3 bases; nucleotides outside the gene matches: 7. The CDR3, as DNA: TGTGCCAGCAGCCGCCGGGACAGCGGCTACGAGCAGTACTTC. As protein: CASSRRDSGYEQYF.

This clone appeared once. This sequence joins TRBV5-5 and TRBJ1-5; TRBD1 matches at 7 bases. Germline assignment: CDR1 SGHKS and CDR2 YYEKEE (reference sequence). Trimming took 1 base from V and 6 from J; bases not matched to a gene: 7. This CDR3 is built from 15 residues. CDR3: CASSLWAGGGQPQHF. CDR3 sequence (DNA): TGTGCCAGCAGCTTGTGGGCAGGGGGTGGTCAGCCCCAGCATTTT.

The CDR3 sequence is CATSRVPSQDPREKLFF. Written as DNA, the CDR3 is TGTGCCACCAGCAGAGTCCCTTCACAGGACCCGCGTGAAAAACTGTTTTTT. The chain combines TRBV15 with TRBJ1-4; perhaps TRBD1 as D (5 bases). Germline V gives CDR1 LNHNV, CDR2 YYDKDF (reference sequence). With 1 base removed from V and 7 bases from J, the gap between germline ends came to 19 bases. The CDR3 has 17 residues. Full variable domain (outside the CDR3, taken from reference TRBV15 and TRBJ1-4): DAMVIQNPRYQVTQFGKPVTLSCSQTLNHNVMYWYQQKSSQAPKLLFHYYDKDFNNEADTPDNFQSRRPNTSFCFLDIRSPGLGDTAMYLCATSRVPSQDPREKLFFGSGTQLSVL.

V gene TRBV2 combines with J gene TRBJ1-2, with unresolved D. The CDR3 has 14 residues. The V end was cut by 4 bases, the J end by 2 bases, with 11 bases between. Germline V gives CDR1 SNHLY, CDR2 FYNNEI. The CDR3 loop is CASSGGRVNYGYTF. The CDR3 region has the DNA TGTGCCAGCAGTGGCGGCAGAGTCAACTATGGCTACACCTTC.

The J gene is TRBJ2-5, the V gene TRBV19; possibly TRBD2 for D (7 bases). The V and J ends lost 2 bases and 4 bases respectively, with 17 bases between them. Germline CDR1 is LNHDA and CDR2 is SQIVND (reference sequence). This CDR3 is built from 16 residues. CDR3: CASSILPSGGRETQYF. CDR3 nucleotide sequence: TGTGCCAGTAGTATACTCCCCTCGGGGGGCCGAGAGACCCAGTACTTC.

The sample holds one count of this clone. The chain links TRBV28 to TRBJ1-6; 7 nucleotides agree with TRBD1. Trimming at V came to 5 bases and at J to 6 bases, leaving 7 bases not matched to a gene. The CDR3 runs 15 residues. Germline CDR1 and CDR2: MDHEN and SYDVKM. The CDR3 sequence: CASSQRQGPNSPLHF. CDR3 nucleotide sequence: TGTGCCAGCAGTCAGCGACAGGGACCTAATTCACCCCTCCACTTT.